This T cell receptor (beta chain) emerged from a study of T cell repertoires in cytomegalovirus infection. Overall study context: Through public TCR beta signatures, both CMV infection and matching HLA type were indicated. Notes on the study in general: Identification of carriers of CMV plus the relevant HLA was achieved through cumulative public TCR beta family frequency. The ex vivo response showed dominance by HLA-C-restricted CMV-specific TCR beta clonotypes.

TCRdb redid the calling of the reads with MiXCR, one entry per CDR3 protein. The repertoire includes 500,000 or so distinct CDR3 sequences, about 15% of them detected once, and 20% to 30% sits in the top ten. This clonotype was counted at least ten times. Its target is unknown. This CDR3 is built from 15 residues. CDR1 SEHNR and CDR2 FQNEAQ come from the germline V gene (reference sequence). The V end was cut by 5 bases, the J end by 3 bases, with 16 bases between. This TCR derives from a human donor in good health (CMV status not recorded). Some clones in this sample may be carry-over from other donors' samples. The chain links TRBV7-9 to TRBJ1-2; possibly TRBD1 for D (5 bases). Sequencing was carried out using CD8+ T cells from PBMCs. CDR3 in DNA: TGTGCCAGCAGCATTAGCGGCAGGGAAGACTATGGCTACACCTTC. Translated, it gives CASSISGREDYGYTF.